Listed here are 11 T cell receptor beta chains from one sample, sequenced in a study of cytomegalovirus exposure and HLA in healthy donors (dated 2017 in TCRdb). Preparation of the library involved the immunoSEQ multiplex PCR assay. For the multiplex PCR, a mixture combining 60 forward primers for TCR Vbeta segments and 13 reverse primers for TCR Jbeta segments was used. As stored in TCRdb, this immuneACCESS dataset retains in-frame rearrangements with V and J assigned. A fraction of the clones does not appear; measured against another copy, unresolved V genes explain less than half of the discrepancy, and the remainder lacks a known reason. The sample table lists 90,000 to 140,000 clones, less than 85% of them with a count of one. Roughly 8.2% of the sample rests with the top ten. The sequenced material came from PBMCs. Receptors were obtained from a middle-aged man in good health and CMV-seropositive.

The V gene is TRBV7-2, the J gene TRBJ2-1, with D possibly being TRBD2 (6 bases). In germline, CDR1 is SGHTA, CDR2 FQGNSA. This CDR3 is built from 13 residues. Trimming removed 5 bases at V and 3 bases at J, with 8 bases between. DNA of the CDR3: TGTGCCAGCAGCGGGACTTTCTACAATGAGCAGTTCTTC. This encodes CASSGTFYNEQFF. The full variable domain, in which reference TRBV7-2 and TRBJ2-1 provide the parts outside the CDR3, is GAGVSQSPSNKVTEKGKDVELRCDPISGHTALYWYRQSLGQGLEFLIYFQGNSAPDKSGLPSDRFSAERTGGSVSTLTIQRTQQEDSAVYLCASSGTFYNEQFFGPGTRLTVL.

The chain has TRBV10-3 and TRBJ1-1, with 9 bases matching TRBD1. Trimming removed 7 bases from V and 3 bases from J; junction bases left unmatched: 3. The germline V gene encodes CDR1 ENHRY and CDR2 SYGVKD. The CDR3 totals 13 residues. The CDR3 DNA follows: TGTGCCATCACAAGACAGGGGGACACTGAAGCTTTCTTT. It specifies CAITRQGDTEAFF.

This clone was detected only once. The J gene is TRBJ1-4, the V gene TRBV30, with a weak D call TRBD1 (5 bases). Trimming took off 2 bases at V and 8 bases at J, with 12 bases between the two ends. The CDR3 length is 13 residues. The germline CDR1 and CDR2 sequences are GTSNPN and SVGIG (reference sequence). The CDR3 nucleotides are TGTGCCTGGAGTAAAGGGGCGGGGGAAAAACTGTTTTTT. It specifies CAWSKGAGEKLFF.

The chain uses TRBV19 and TRBJ2-6; 8 bases agree with TRBD1. The V gene's germline CDR1 is LNHDA and CDR2 SQIVND (reference sequence). This CDR3 has 14 amino acids. Trimming took 6 bases from V and 15 from J; bases not matched to a gene: 13. CDR3 sequence: CASSMDRAHGGLTF. The CDR3 DNA reads as TGTGCCAGTAGCATGGACAGGGCTCATGGCGGCCTGACTTTC. Full variable domain (remainder filled in from reference TRBV19 and TRBJ2-6): DGGITQSPKYLFRKEGQNVTLSCEQNLNHDAMYWYRQDPGQGLRLIYYSQIVNDFQKGDIAEGYSVSREKKESFPLTVTSAQKNPTAFYLCASSMDRAHGGLTFGAGSRLTVL.

V and J are TRBV2 and TRBJ1-4; D is ambiguous. The CDR3 runs 13 residues. The V and J ends lost 4 bases and 7 bases respectively, with 10 bases between them. Germline CDR1 SNHLY, CDR2 FYNNEI. The CDR3 sequence is CASSVRESEKLFF. The CDR3 nucleotides are TGTGCCAGCAGTGTGCGGGAAAGTGAAAAACTGTTTTTT.

This clone was counted only a few times. The chain employs TRBV13 and TRBJ2-7; a weak D match, TRBD1 (6 bases). The length of the CDR3 is 15 residues. V lost 4 bases and J 0 bases, leaving 13 bases between the germline ends. Germline V gene lookup returns CDR1 PRHDT and CDR2 FYEKMQ (reference sequence). CDR3 coding DNA: TGTGCCAGCAGCTCAGAGACAGGTTCCTCCTACGAGCAGTACTTC. Translation gives CASSSETGSSYEQYF.

This clone was picked up a small number of times. V and J are TRBV9 and TRBJ2-1, with D possibly TRBD2 on 7 matching bases. The V gene's germline CDR1 is SGDLS and CDR2 YYNGEE. The germline V and J ends were trimmed by 4 bases and 8 bases, with 19 bases remaining between them. There are 15 residues in the CDR3. CDR3 sequence: CASSPWGGADDEQFF. As DNA, the CDR3 is TGTGCCAGCAGCCCATGGGGGGGGGCCGACGATGAGCAGTTCTTC. The full variable domain, in which reference TRBV9 and TRBJ2-1 provide the parts outside the CDR3, is DSGVTQTPKHLITATGQRVTLRCSPRSGDLSVYWYQQSLDQGLQFLIQYYNGEERAKGNILERFSAQQFPDLHSELNLSSLELGDSALYFCASSPWGGADDEQFFGPGTRLTVL.

The chain is built from TRBV21-1 and TRBJ2-7; the D call of TRBD2 is as the table states it, not checked on the DNA. TRBV21-1 is assigned pseudogene status. The CDR3 contains 19 residues. CDR3 nucleotide sequence: TGTGCCAGCAGCAAAGGTGGCGGGAGGGCCGATGGGCTGACCTACGAGCAGTACTTC. Its protein product is CASSKGGGRADGLTYEQYF.

The chain uses TRBV30 and TRBJ2-7, with 11 bases fitting TRBD2. This CDR3 has 15 amino acids. The J segment lost 7 bases and the V segment lost 1 base, leaving 9 bases of the junction unmatched. Per the germline V gene, CDR1 is GTSNPN and CDR2 is SVGIG (reference sequence). The CDR3 sequence: CAWSGGTSGHLEQYF. The CDR3 nucleotides read TGTGCCTGGAGTGGGGGGACTAGCGGACACCTGGAGCAGTACTTC.

This clone was seen only a few times. The CDR3 bases are TGTGCCAGCAGCTTAGCGCGGGGGGGCTCGAATGAGCAGTTCTTC. Encoded protein: CASSLARGGSNEQFF. The V gene is TRBV7-2, the J gene TRBJ2-1; TRBD2 matches at 9 bases. Germline CDR1 SGHTA, CDR2 FQGNSA. Unmatched junction bases numbered 4, after V lost 0 bases and J lost 7 bases. The length of the CDR3 is 15 residues.

V gene TRBV6-6 combines with J gene TRBJ1-2; TRBD1 matches 7 bases. With 6 bases clipped from V and 4 bases from J, the junction kept 11 bases outside the gene matches. There are 15 residues in the CDR3. Germline assignment: CDR1 MNHNY and CDR2 SVGAGI (reference sequence). The DNA for the CDR3 is TGTGCCAGCAGCCCCGAGGGGGCGAGGGGCTATGGCTACACCTTC. It encodes CASSPEGARGYGYTF.